The 14 T cell receptor beta chains reported below all come from one sample, sequenced in a study of early T cells in non-severe SARS-CoV-2 infection. TCRdb passed the 5' RACE reads through MiXCR, listing each CDR3 protein once. The sample consists of about 87,000 distinct CDR3 sequences, 14% of them appearing once. Input material: whole blood. All receptors come from an adult who was a healthcare worker with PCR-confirmed SARS-CoV-2 infection or an uninfected control (not recorded which).

This clonotype was observed at least ten times. This chain connects TRBV4-1 to TRBJ1-1, with D possibly being TRBD1 (6 bases). This CDR3 region has 16 residues. Trimming removed 4 bases from V and 8 bases from J, with 23 bases in between. Germline lookup yields CDR1 MGHRA and CDR2 YSYEKL. The CDR3 region is CASSRTLQGISVEAFF. The CDR3 bases are TGCGCCAGCAGCCGTACCTTACAGGGAATCTCGGTCGAAGCTTTCTTT.

This clonotype came up many times. V usage is TRBV2 and J usage is TRBJ2-3, with 8 bases identical to TRBD1. CDR1 is SNHLY, CDR2 FYNNEI, per germline. This CDR3 is built from 17 residues. Unmatched junction bases numbered 9, after V lost 2 bases and J lost 2 bases. CDR3: CASSENPDRASTDTQYF. The CDR3 coding sequence is TGTGCCAGCAGTGAAAATCCGGACAGGGCATCCACAGATACGCAGTATTTT.

This clonotype has ten or more counts. The J gene is TRBJ1-5, the V gene TRBV20-1, with D maybe TRBD1 (5 bases). Germline V lookup: CDR1 DFQATT, CDR2 SNEGSKA (reference sequence). This CDR3 comprises 14 residues. The V gene lost 3 bases and the J gene lost 2 bases, with 11 bases spanning the gap. The CDR3 bases are TGCAGTGCTAGCCCAGGGTATGGCAATCAGCCCCAGCATTTT. The encoded protein is CSASPGYGNQPQHF.

The rearrangement joins TRBV4-1 to TRBJ1-5, with D perhaps TRBD1 (6 bases). Germline V lookup: CDR1 MGHRA, CDR2 YSYEKL. The V gene lost 4 bases and the J gene lost 7 bases, with 17 bases spanning the gap. CDR3 length equals 15 residues. The CDR3 loop reads CASSLHLGASQPQHF. Written as DNA, the CDR3 is TGCGCCAGCAGCCTCCACCTGGGGGCAAGCCAGCCCCAGCATTTT.

This clonotype was observed many times. The J gene is TRBJ2-5, the V gene TRBV24-1, with 9 positions matching TRBD2. With V trimmed by 1 base and J by 9 bases, 8 bases remained unmatched. Per the germline V gene, CDR1 is KGHDR and CDR2 is SFDVKD. This CDR3 is built from 15 residues. The CDR3 bases are TGTGCCACCAGTGATTTAGTAGCGGGGGCGGTGGCCCAGTACTTC. Translated: CATSDLVAGAVAQYF.

This clonotype was counted only a few times. This chain links TRBV27 with TRBJ2-3; D tentatively reads TRBD1 or TRBD2 (5 bases each). This CDR3 is built from 16 residues. The V end was cut by 5 bases, the J end by 4 bases, with 19 bases between. CDR1 and CDR2 (germline): MNHEY, SMNVEV (reference sequence). Here the CDR3 DNA reads TGTGCCAGCAGTATTTACCGGGACCCCGGGGCAGATACGCAGTATTTT. It translates to CASSIYRDPGADTQYF.

In the case of this clonotype: Its ends do not fully match the called genes, so a read error is possible. V is TRBV20-1 and J is TRBJ1-2; D not certain. The CDR3 has 15 amino acids. Germline CDR1 is DFQATT and CDR2 is SNEGSKA (reference sequence). The CDR3 nucleotides read TGCAGTGCTAGAGTATTGGCAGTGCAGGACTACGGCTACACCTTC. It translates to CSARVLAVQDYGYTF.

The chain carries TRBV5-1 and TRBJ1-1; perhaps TRBD1 as D (5 bases). The V gene's germline CDR1 is SGHRS and CDR2 YFSETQ. Trimming shortened V by 1 base and J by 2 bases, and 12 bases separated the two germline ends. This CDR3 has 15 residues. The CDR3 coding sequence is TGCGCCAGCAGCTTGATCAGGGAGGTCAACACTGAAGCTTTCTTT. Its translation: CASSLIREVNTEAFF. The complete variable domain, with remaining parts taken from reference TRBV5-1 and TRBJ1-1, reads KAGVTQTPRYLIKTRGQQVTLSCSPISGHRSVSWYQQTPGQGLQFLFEYFSETQRNKGNFPGRFSGRQFSNSRSEMNVSTLELGDSALYLCASSLIREVNTEAFFGQGTRLTVV.

This clonotype was counted ten times or more. This rearrangement joins TRBV20-1 to TRBJ1-3; the D gene is possibly TRBD1 (5 bases). The CDR3 covers 14 residues. Trimming removed 4 bases at V and 0 bases at J, with 10 bases between. Germline loops: CDR1 DFQATT, CDR2 SNEGSKA (reference sequence). CDR3 residues: CSATAGFSGNTIYF. The CDR3 nucleotides read TGCAGTGCTACCGCAGGGTTCTCTGGAAACACCATATATTTT.

This clonotype occurred many times. J is TRBJ1-1 and V is TRBV20-1; D perhaps matches TRBD1 (5 bases). Germline V gives CDR1 DFQATT, CDR2 SNEGSKA (reference sequence). V was cut by 1 base and J by 3 bases, with 12 bases left in between. This CDR3 is 14 amino acids long. The CDR3 is CSARGAGGDTEAFF. In DNA form, the CDR3 reads TGCAGTGCTAGAGGCGCGGGGGGTGACACTGAAGCTTTCTTT.

This clonotype turned up a few times. The chain combines TRBV29-1 with TRBJ2-7; D is undetermined. The V gene's germline CDR1 is SQVTM and CDR2 ANQGSEA. CDR3 length: 12 amino acids. With 8 bases removed from V and 3 bases from J, the gap between germline ends came to 14 bases. CDR3 sequence: CSFKGISYEQYF. CDR3 in DNA: TGCAGCTTTAAGGGCATAAGCTACGAGCAGTACTTC.

The rearrangement joins TRBV7-9 to TRBJ1-3, with a tentative D call TRBD1 (5 bases). Germline V gene sequence: CDR1 SEHNR, CDR2 FQNEAQ (reference sequence). Trimming removed 1 base from V and 0 bases from J, with 16 bases in between. This CDR3 contains 18 residues. CDR3 amino acids: CASSLVRGGDSSGNTIYF. In nucleotides, the CDR3 is TGTGCCAGCAGCTTAGTTAGGGGAGGTGACTCCTCTGGAAACACCATATATTTT.

V gene TRBV4-3 combines with J gene TRBJ1-1, with a tentative D call TRBD1 (5 bases). Germline CDR1 LGHNA, CDR2 YSLEER. The CDR3 runs to 12 residues. The ends were cut back, 6 bases at V and 2 bases at J, with 7 bases in the middle. CDR3 loop: CASRGANTEAFF. Written as DNA, the CDR3 is TGCGCCAGCAGAGGGGCTAACACTGAAGCTTTCTTT.

This clonotype showed up just a few times. V and J are TRBV11-2 and TRBJ2-7; D unresolved. The V and J ends lost 0 bases and 7 bases respectively, with 19 bases between them. The CDR3 spans 16 residues. CDR1 SGHAT and CDR2 FQNNGV come from the germline V gene. CDR3 in DNA: TGTGCCAGCAGCTTAGAGGTCAGGCTGCTTGCTGGGGAGCAGTACTTC. The encoded protein is CASSLEVRLLAGEQYF.